This entry concerns a single T cell receptor beta chain. V lost 5 bases, J lost 8 bases, and 15 bases lay in between. The germline CDR1 and CDR2 sequences are MNHNS and SASEGT. The CDR3 is 13 residues long. This sample is drawn from a study of OX40 agonist ivuxolimab in advanced cancers. Study details: A mean age of approximately 60 years, range about 23 to 80, was recorded, and approximately 85% were male.

Autoimmune disease history or systemic immunosuppression led to patients being barred. Assay: immunoSEQ multiplex PCR; the TCRdb copy retains only in-frame clones and omits some. The top ten hold 0.5% of the sample, which has 75,000 to 100,000 clones, around 88% seen once. V usage is TRBV6-1 and J usage is TRBJ1-2; no clear D gene. Here the sequenced sample was CD4+ or CD8+ T cells sorted from blood, taken in a trial of the OX40 agonist ivuxolimab. This sequence originates from an adult with an advanced solid tumor such as melanoma, head and neck, liver or kidney cancer. In nucleotides, the CDR3 is TGTGCCAGCAGTCCCCGCGGTTTTGAAGGCTACACCTTC. Its translation is CASSPRGFEGYTF.